The entry below describes one T cell receptor beta chain. This specimen belongs to a study of cytomegalovirus exposure and HLA in healthy donors. Across the study: Earlier, fewer than 130 million unique TCR beta sequences were recovered from about 170 million T cells by an analysis.

Germline assignment: CDR1 MGHDK and CDR2 SYGVNS. The CDR3 runs 14 residues. V trimming: 5 bases; J trimming: 3 bases; junction bases outside the gene matches: 2. 13 Jbeta primers and 60 Vbeta primers were used for the PCR. Clones were read by immunoSEQ multiplex PCR, and TCRdb kept only the in-frame ones, dropping some. The sample holds 90,000 to 100,000 clones, approximately 76% seen once. The source of this sequence is an older woman in good health and CMV-seropositive. V usage is TRBV25-1 and J usage is TRBJ1-4; TRBD1 agrees at 8 bases. The sequenced sample was PBMCs. CDR3 loop: CASSRTGPNEKLFF. CDR3 sequence (DNA): TGTGCCAGCAGTCGGACAGGGCCTAATGAAAAACTGTTTTTT.